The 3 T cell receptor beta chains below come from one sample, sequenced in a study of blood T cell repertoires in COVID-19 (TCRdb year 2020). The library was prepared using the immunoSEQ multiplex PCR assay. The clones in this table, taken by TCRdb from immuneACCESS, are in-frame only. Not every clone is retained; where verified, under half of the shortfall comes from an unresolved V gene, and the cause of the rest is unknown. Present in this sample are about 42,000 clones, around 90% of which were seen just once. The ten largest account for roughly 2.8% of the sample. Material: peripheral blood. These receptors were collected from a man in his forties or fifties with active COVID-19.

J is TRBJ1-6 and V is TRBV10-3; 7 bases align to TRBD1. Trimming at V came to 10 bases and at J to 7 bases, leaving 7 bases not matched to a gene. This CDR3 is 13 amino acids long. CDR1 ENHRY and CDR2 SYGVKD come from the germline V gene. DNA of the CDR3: TGTGCCACCGTGACAGGGTTAAATTCACCCCTCCACTTT. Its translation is CATVTGLNSPLHF.

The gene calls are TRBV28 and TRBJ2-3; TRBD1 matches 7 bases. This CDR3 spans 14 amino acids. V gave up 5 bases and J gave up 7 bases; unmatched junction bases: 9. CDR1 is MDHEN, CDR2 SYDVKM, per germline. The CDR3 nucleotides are TGTGCCAGCAGTGCAAACAGGGGCCGGAATACGCAGTATTTT. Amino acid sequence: CASSANRGRNTQYF.

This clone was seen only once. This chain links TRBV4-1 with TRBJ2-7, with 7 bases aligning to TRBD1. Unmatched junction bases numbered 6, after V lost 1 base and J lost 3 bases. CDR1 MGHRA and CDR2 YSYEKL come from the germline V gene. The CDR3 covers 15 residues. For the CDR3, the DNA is TGCGCCAGCAGCCAAGGACAGGGCCGATACTACGAGCAGTACTTC. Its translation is CASSQGQGRYYEQYF.